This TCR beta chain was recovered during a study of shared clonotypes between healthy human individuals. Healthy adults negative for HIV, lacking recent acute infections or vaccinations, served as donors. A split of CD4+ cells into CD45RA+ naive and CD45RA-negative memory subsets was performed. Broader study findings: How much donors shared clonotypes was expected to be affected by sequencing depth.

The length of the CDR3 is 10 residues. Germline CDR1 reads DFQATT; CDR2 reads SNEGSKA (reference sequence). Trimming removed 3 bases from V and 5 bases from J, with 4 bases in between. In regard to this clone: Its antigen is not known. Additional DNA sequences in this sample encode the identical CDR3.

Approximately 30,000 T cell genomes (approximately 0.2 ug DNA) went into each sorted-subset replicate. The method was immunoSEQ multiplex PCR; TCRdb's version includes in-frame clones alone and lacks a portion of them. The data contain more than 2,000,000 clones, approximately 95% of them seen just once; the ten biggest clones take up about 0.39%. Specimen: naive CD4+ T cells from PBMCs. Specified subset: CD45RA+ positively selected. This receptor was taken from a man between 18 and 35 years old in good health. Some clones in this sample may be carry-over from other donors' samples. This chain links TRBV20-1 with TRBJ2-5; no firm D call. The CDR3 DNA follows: TGCAGTGCTAGGAGCGAGACCCAGTACTTC. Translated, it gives CSARSETQYF.